This TCR beta chain was identified in a study of beta chain features in type 1 diabetes. Staining for CD45RO/CCR7/CD25/CD127/CD95/CD27 allowed sorting of CD4+ naive, central memory, regulatory and stem cell-like memory cells. Study results and limitations: The study notes PCR might favor shorter templates equally in patients and controls. Shorter TCRB CDR3s, moderately but significantly so, marked every one of the four CD4+ subsets in Type 1 diabetes patients.

Details on this clone: The antigen remains undetermined.

Sequencing targeted expressed TCRB transcripts, as all isolated RNA had been reverse transcribed. About 3.7 million reads per sample were averaged for naive, central memory and regulatory samples. The assay was immunoSEQ multiplex PCR, and TCRdb's table has in-frame clones only and misses some. Here the sample spans almost 350,000 clones, about a tenth being singletons. This CDR3 has 15 residues. Deletions cut 1 base from V and 3 bases from J, with 10 bases between. Germline assignment: CDR1 LGHNA and CDR2 YSLEER. The chain combines TRBV4-3 with TRBJ1-3; weak D call: TRBD1 (6 bases). Sequencing was carried out using central memory CD4+ T cells from blood. This sequence originates from a man aged 30 to 39 with type 1 diabetes. CDR3 amino acids: CASSQGRGVGNTIYF. The CDR3 region has the DNA TGCGCCAGCAGCCAAGGGAGGGGGGTTGGAAACACCATATATTTT.